This T cell receptor beta chain is from a study of glioma-infiltrating T cells after dendritic cell vaccination (TCRdb year 2016). Regarding the research as a whole: The cohort comprised around 15 glioblastoma patients from Phase I and II dendritic cell vaccination trials, 9 newly diagnosed and 6 with recurrent disease. Deep sequencing of TCR beta CDR3 regions was used to quantify tumor-infiltrating lymphocyte content and compare tumor and blood repertoires in dendritic cell-vaccinated glioblastoma patients. Survival after dendritic cell vaccination was correlated with TCR sequencing metrics, including TIL content and tumor-blood repertoire overlap. Three intradermal dendritic cell vaccine injections were administered to patients at biweekly intervals in the arm below the axilla. The vaccine consisted of monocyte-derived dendritic cells cultured less than 9 days with IL-4 and GM-CSF, then pulsed overnight with autologous tumor lysate. Autologous tumor lysate-pulsed dendritic cell vaccination was administered to the patients between the early 2000s and the early 2010s. The investigation overall reported the following: TCR clonality showed no direct relationship with survival, which suggests that a diverse polyclonal response may be important. Longer time to progression and overall survival after dendritic cell vaccination were predicted by higher estimated pretreatment TIL content. The cohort was small and heterogeneous, only a few patients had full blood and tumor sets, and even fewer had initial-recurrent tumor pairs. The response model built on TCR overlap across three groups was characterized as speculative, with prospective validation still needed.

Using the immunoSEQ assay, TCRB CDR3 regions were amplified from roughly 1.9 micrograms of genomic DNA, or from all available DNA when less than that was on hand. The multiplex PCR relied on 60 forward primers for TCR V beta segments and 13 reverse primers for J beta segments. Synthetic control templates were spiked into each sample at limiting dilution to estimate reads per starting template. The Illumina HiSeq System generated sequencing reads of 87 bp. Per the source publication's procedure: PCR and sequencing errors were removed by a nearest neighbor algorithm that merged closely related sequences. TCR overlap was defined as the percentage of unique tumor TCR beta sequences that were also present in the same patient's peripheral blood. In TCRdb, the immuneACCESS table is reduced to in-frame sequences with V and J assigned. These tables do not hold every clone; where another copy was compared, an unresolved V gene accounts for under half, and the others remain unexplained. V, J and clone size were drawn from that table, and D and trimming were deduced from the DNA. Across this sample there are roughly 87,000 clones, with 80% to 85% seen only once. The ten largest clones represent approximately 6.6% of the sample.

In the paper's terms, the time point label means: after dendritic cell vaccination, including at tumor progression/relapse. Patients were selected on the basis of adequate residual fresh-frozen tumor tissue and more than two years of available survival data. None of the glioblastoma patients carried an isocitrate dehydrogenase mutation, although molecular status otherwise varied. PBMC collection took place before vaccination, two weeks after the third vaccination, and at tumor progression if progression occurred. Genomic DNA was extracted with the Qiagen DNeasy Blood extraction Kit. Details on this clone: Its antigen is not yet known. No base quality information exists; no much larger clone differs at one position.

Taken from cysteine to phenylalanine, the CDR3 has 14 residues. Kept here is only the CDR3 DNA, which spans 42 bases and is read in frame from base 1. CDR1 and CDR2 are drawn from the germline V gene: SGHTA, FQGTGA. V was cut back by 3 bases and J by 5 bases, leaving a gap of 11 bases between them. This material consisted of blood, taken after dendritic cell vaccination. This clonotype was obtained from a human donor with glioblastoma. The chain couples TRBV7-3 to TRBJ2-1, with a weak D call of TRBD1 (5 bases match). DNA sequence: TGTGCCAGCAGCTTGGGCAGACAGAACAATGAGCAGTTCTTC. It codes for CASSLGRQNNEQFF.